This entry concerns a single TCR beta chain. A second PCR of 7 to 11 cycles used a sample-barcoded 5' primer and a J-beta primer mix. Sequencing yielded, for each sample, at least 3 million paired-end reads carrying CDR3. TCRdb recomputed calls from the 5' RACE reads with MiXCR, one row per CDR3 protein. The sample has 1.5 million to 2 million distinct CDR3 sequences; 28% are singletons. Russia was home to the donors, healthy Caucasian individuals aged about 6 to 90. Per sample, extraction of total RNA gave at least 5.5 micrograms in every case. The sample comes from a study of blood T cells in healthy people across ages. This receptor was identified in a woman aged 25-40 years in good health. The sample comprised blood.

The CDR3 is CSVDRDSTQETQYF. CDR3 coding DNA: TGCAGCGTTGACCGAGACAGCACGCAAGAGACCCAGTACTTC. J is TRBJ2-5 and V is TRBV29-1; D perhaps matches TRBD1 (5 bases). CDR1 is SQVTM, CDR2 ANQGSEA, per germline. This CDR3 contains 14 residues. V shed 3 bases and J shed 2 bases, with 13 bases lying between them.